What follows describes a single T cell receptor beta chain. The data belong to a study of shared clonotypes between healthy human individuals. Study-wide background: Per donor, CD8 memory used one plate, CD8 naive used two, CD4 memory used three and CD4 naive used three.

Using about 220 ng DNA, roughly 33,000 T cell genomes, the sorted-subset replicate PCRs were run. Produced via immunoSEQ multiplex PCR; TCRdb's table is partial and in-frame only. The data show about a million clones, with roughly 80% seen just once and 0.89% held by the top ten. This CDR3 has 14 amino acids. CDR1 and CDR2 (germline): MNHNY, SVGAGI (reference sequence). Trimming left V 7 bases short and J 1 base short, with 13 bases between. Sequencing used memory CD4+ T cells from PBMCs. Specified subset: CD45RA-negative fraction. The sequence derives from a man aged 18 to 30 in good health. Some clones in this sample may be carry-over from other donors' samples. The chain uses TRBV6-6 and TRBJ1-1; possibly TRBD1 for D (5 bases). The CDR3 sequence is CASKNGGSNTEAFF. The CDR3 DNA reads TGTGCCAGCAAAAACGGGGGGTCGAACACTGAAGCTTTCTTT.